The 11 T cell receptor beta chains in this list originate from one sample, sequenced in a study of CD8+ T cells in alopecia areata. Pooled cutaneous lymph node cells were sorted using CD4, CD8alpha, NKG2D, NKG2ACE and other markers. RNA was extracted and reverse transcribed into cDNA as the sequencing template. Only in-frame clones appear in the TCRdb table, and some are missing; sequencing was by immunoSEQ multiplex PCR. This repertoire holds about 270,000 clones, and none appear only once. Sequenced sample: CD4+ T cells sorted from a lymph node. The receptors originated from a C3H/HeJ mouse with alopecia areata. The strain's MHC type: H2-k.

On this clone itself: Mouse gene names and germline throughout. CDR3: CTCSADPQGAEVFF. CDR3 DNA, as far as it was read: TGCACCTGCAGTGCAGATCCACAGGGCGCA. The chain carries TRBV1 and TRBJ1-1; possible D gene TRBD1, 6 bases. The read is 4 residues too short to cover the CDR3 end, so that end is filled in from the germline J gene. CDR1 is NSQYPW and CDR2 is LRSPGD in the germline V gene (reference sequence). This CDR3 region has 14 residues.

This clone was picked up many times. Mouse gene names and germline throughout. The read stops 4 residues short of the end of the CDR3; the missing end is completed from the germline J gene. The sample carries other DNA sequences with the same CDR3. This rearrangement joins TRBV5 to TRBJ2-7; 10 bases are a match to TRBD2. The CDR3 is made up of 14 amino acids. Germline-derived CDR1 and CDR2 are LGHNA and YNLKQL (reference sequence). Here the CDR3 reads CASSQGTGGYEQYF. The covered CDR3 bases are TGTGCCAGCAGCCAAGGGACTGGGGGATAT.

This clone occurred a few times. Gene names are mouse gene names. Sequencing ends 4 residues short of the CDR3 end; the germline J gene provides the rest. The chain employs TRBV15 and TRBJ1-2, with 10 bases aligning to TRBD1. Trimming took 9 bases from V and 1 from J; bases not matched to a gene: 2. The V gene's germline CDR1 is SGHND and CDR2 FRSKSL. This CDR3 has 13 amino acids. The CDR3 DNA, read in part, is TGTGCCAGGAGGGACAGGGGAAACTCC. It encodes CARRDRGNS. The whole CDR3 protein reads CARRDRGNSDYTF.

This clone was detected a few times. Genes here carry mouse names. The CDR3 is cut off 4 residues early in the read; its end comes from the germline J gene. This chain uses TRBV31 with TRBJ2-1; the match to TRBD1 covers 9 bases. Germline V gives CDR1 GKSSPN, CDR2 SITVG. J lost 3 bases, V lost 3 bases, and 3 bases had no gene match. CDR3 length equals 14 residues. CDR3 DNA (partial): TGTGCCTGGAGCTCGGGACAGGGCTATGCT. This encodes CAWSSGQGYA. The entire CDR3 protein reads CAWSSGQGYAEQFF.

For this clone: All gene names here are mouse names. The CDR3 extends 4 residues past the end of the read, so its final part is completed from the germline J gene. Other DNA sequences in this specimen translate into the identical CDR3. J is TRBJ2-5 and V is TRBV13-2; D might be TRBD1 (5 bases). Trimming pared 5 bases from V and 0 bases from J, leaving 10 bases between. Germline-derived CDR1 and CDR2 are NNHNN and SYGAGS (reference sequence). The CDR3 loop spans 14 amino acids. Incomplete CDR3 DNA: TGTGCCAGCGGGGAAGGGGTTAACCAAGAC. The encoded protein is CASGEGVNQD. The CDR3 reads in full as CASGEGVNQDTQYF.

This clone was counted only a few times. Any gene name here is a mouse gene name. The missing CDR3 end, 4 residues past where the read stops, is filled in from the germline J gene. The rearrangement joins TRBV13-2 to TRBJ1-1, with D unclear. The V gene's germline CDR1 is NNHNN and CDR2 SYGAGS (reference sequence). V dropped 2 bases and J dropped 4 bases, with 9 bases sitting between them. The CDR3 covers 13 residues. CDR3 bases read: TGTGCCAGCGGTGAGCCACAGACCACA. Protein sequence: CASGEPQTT. The full CDR3 reads CASGEPQTTEVFF.

With regard to this clone: The gene symbols are mouse symbols. Read sequence stops 4 residues before the CDR3 end, and the germline J gene provides the missing end. Other DNA sequences in the sample encode the same CDR3. The chain couples TRBV5 to TRBJ2-3; D is ambiguous. The germline V gene has CDR1 LGHNA and CDR2 YNLKQL (reference sequence). The CDR3 has 13 residues. Trimming took off 1 base at V and 1 base at J, with 3 bases between the two ends. The part of the CDR3 DNA that was read is TGTGCCAGCAGCCAAGCAGGTGCAGAA. Encoded protein: CASSQAGAE. The CDR3 reads in full as CASSQAGAETLYF.

In this sample, this clone turned up a few times. Genes here carry mouse names. The read halts 4 residues ahead of the CDR3 end, with the missing end drawn from the germline J gene. The chain has TRBV17 and TRBJ2-7, with D hard to call. This CDR3 comprises 15 residues. Trimming cost V 0 bases and J 0 bases, with 9 bases left between them. CDR1 is MNHDT and CDR2 is YYDKIL in the germline V gene. Incomplete CDR3 DNA: TGTGCTAGCAGTAGAGATCCCAGCAGCTCCTAT. Amino acids: CASSRDPSSSY. The whole CDR3 reads CASSRDPSSSYEQYF.

This clone was recorded a few times. Here the gene names and germline are mouse. The read halts 4 residues ahead of the CDR3 end, with the missing end drawn from the germline J gene. The J gene is TRBJ2-3, the V gene TRBV19; D may be TRBD2 (5 bases). The CDR3 contains 13 residues. Germline V CDR1 and CDR2: FNHDT, SITEND (reference sequence). V was clipped by 6 bases and J by 0 bases, with 8 bases between them. The sequenced part of the CDR3 DNA is TGTGCCAGCAATTTGGGGAGTGCAGAA. Its protein is CASNLGSAE. The complete CDR3 sequence is CASNLGSAETLYF.

This clone was recorded a few times. All gene names here are mouse names. The CDR3 extends 4 residues past the end of the read, so its final part is completed from the germline J gene. The rearrangement links TRBV3 to TRBJ2-5; 7 nucleotides match TRBD2. Germline CDR1 SNHLY, CDR2 FYNGKV (reference sequence). This CDR3 has 15 amino acids. V lost 5 bases to trimming and J lost 1 base; unmatched junction nucleotides: 6. Incomplete CDR3 DNA: TGTGCCAGCAGCCACACTGGGGATGACCAAGAC. It translates to CASSHTGDDQD. The full CDR3 sequence reads CASSHTGDDQDTQYF. Using reference TRBV3 and TRBJ2-5 for the parts outside the CDR3, the full variable domain is GPKVLQIPSHQIIDMGQMVTLNCDPVSNHLYFYWYKQILGQQMEFLVNFYNGKVMEKSKLFKDQFSVERPDGSYFTLKIQPTALEDSAVYFCASSHTGDDQDTQYFGPGTRLLVL.

Regarding this clone: This sequence may be a read error, since a much larger clone differs from it by one base. Gene names follow the mouse nomenclature. The read gets to within 4 residues of the CDR3 end, and the germline J gene fills in the rest. The genes are TRBV13-1 and TRBJ1-2; 7 nucleotides match TRBD1. CDR3 size: 14 residues. Germline-derived CDR1 and CDR2 are NSHNY and SYGAGN. The junction had 6 bases not matched to a gene; V was cut back by 7 bases and J by 0 bases. The CDR3 bases that were read are TGTGCCAGCCGTGGGGGGACAGCAAACTCC. The encoded protein is CASRGGTANS. The whole CDR3 is CASRGGTANSDYTF.